Each of the 25 T cell receptor beta chains below was sequenced from the same sample in a study of blood T cell repertoires in COVID-19. The table came from immunoSEQ multiplex PCR; TCRdb's copy has only in-frame clones and leaves some out. This sample has 200,000 to 300,000 clones; about nine tenths occur once, and the top ten carry approximately 4%. Sequences were obtained from peripheral blood. All receptors derive from a woman between 40 and 55 years old with acute or convalescent COVID-19.

J is TRBJ1-3 and V is TRBV29-1; TRBD1 agrees at 8 bases. The germline gives CDR1 SQVTM, CDR2 ANQGSEA. The ends lost 5 bases at V and 4 bases at J; junction bases unmatched: 1. The CDR3 spans 12 residues. This CDR3 reads CSVWDRGNTIYF. DNA for the CDR3: TGCAGCGTTTGGGACAGGGGAAACACCATATATTTT.

This sequence joins TRBV27 and TRBJ1-4, with 10 bases aligning to TRBD1. Per germline, CDR1 MNHEY and CDR2 SMNVEV (reference sequence). The CDR3 has 16 residues. The V and J ends lost 5 bases and 5 bases, in that order; junction bases with no gene match: 8. DNA of the CDR3: TGTGCCAGCAGTCCGTCACGGACAGGGGGGAATGAAAAACTGTTTTTT. It is translated as CASSPSRTGGNEKLFF.

V usage is TRBV27 and J usage is TRBJ2-2; D possibly corresponds to TRBD2 (6 bases). Trimming left V 6 bases short and J 4 bases short, with 18 bases between. CDR3 length: 16 residues. CDR1 and CDR2 (germline): MNHEY, SMNVEV (reference sequence). In DNA, the CDR3 is TGTGCCAGCAGGACTAGAGCCCGCGGGGTCACCGGGGAGCTGTTTTTT. It encodes CASRTRARGVTGELFF.

The chain is built from TRBV5-1 and TRBJ1-4; TRBD1 agrees at 10 bases. The CDR3 consists of 14 residues. With V trimmed by 3 bases and J by 7 bases, 3 bases remained unmatched. The germline gives CDR1 SGHRS, CDR2 YFSETQ. The chain's CDR3 is CASSWDRGSEKLFF. CDR3 DNA sequence: TGCGCCAGCAGCTGGGACAGGGGAAGTGAAAAACTGTTTTTT.

V is TRBV5-1 and J is TRBJ2-3; 7 bases line up with TRBD2. Germline V gives CDR1 SGHRS, CDR2 YFSETQ. Trimming took 1 base from V and 1 from J; bases not matched to a gene: 6. This CDR3 region has 16 residues. In DNA form, the CDR3 reads TGCGCCAGCAGCTTGTCGACTAGCACCCGCACAGATACGCAGTATTTT. Translated, it gives CASSLSTSTRTDTQYF.

This clone was seen only a few times. The chain has TRBV12-1 and TRBJ2-3; the table assigns TRBD2, which was not confirmed against the DNA. TRBV12-1 is shown as a pseudogene. The CDR3 contains 17 residues. In DNA, the CDR3 is TGTGCCAGCAGCTCCGGACTAGCGGGGGGGTGGACAGATACGCAGTATTTT. As protein: CASSSGLAGGWTDTQYF.

This clone was found once. The chain combines TRBV7-2 with TRBJ1-2, with D maybe TRBD1 (5 bases). Between the trimmed V and J ends, which lost 3 bases and 3 bases, there was a span of 8 bases. The germline V gene encodes CDR1 SGHTA and CDR2 FQGNSA. This CDR3 is 13 amino acids long. CDR3 DNA sequence: TGTGCCAGCAGCTTGCGCAGGGACTATGGCTACACCTTC. This encodes CASSLRRDYGYTF. Based on the CDR3 plus reference TRBV7-2 and TRBJ1-2, the full variable domain is GAGVSQSPSNKVTEKGKDVELRCDPISGHTALYWYRQSLGQGLEFLIYFQGNSAPDKSGLPSDRFSAERTGGSVSTLTIQRTQQEDSAVYLCASSLRRDYGYTFGSGTRLTVV.

Note on this clone: The junction differs from germline at one of its ends, possibly a read error. J is TRBJ2-2 and V is TRBV12-5; D might be TRBD2 (5 bases). The length of the CDR3 is 16 residues. Germline values: CDR1 LGHNT, CDR2 FRNRAP. Here the CDR3 DNA reads TGTGCTAGTGGTCCCGCAAGCGGAGTTGAACACCGGGGAGCTGTTTTT. Translated: CASGPASGVEHRGAVF.

This clone was counted a few times. The gene calls are TRBV2 and TRBJ1-1, with D possibly being TRBD1 (5 bases). Trimming stripped 6 bases from V and 4 bases from J, with 18 bases between. There are 15 residues in the CDR3. Germline CDR1 and CDR2: SNHLY and FYNNEI. The DNA for the CDR3 is TGTGCCAGCAGGCCCACGGCTACCGGGGGCACTGAAGCTTTCTTT. Translation gives CASRPTATGGTEAFF.

The chain links TRBV6-6 to TRBJ1-4, with a tentative D call TRBD1 (6 bases). Trimming removed 6 bases from V and 11 bases from J, with 16 bases in between. The V gene's germline CDR1 is MNHNY and CDR2 SVGAGI (reference sequence). The CDR3 spans 13 residues. Here the CDR3 reads CASRLETGVKLFF. The CDR3 DNA reads as TGTGCCAGCAGACTAGAGACAGGAGTCAAACTGTTTTTT.

With respect to this clone: Its ends do not fully match the called genes, so a read error is possible. V is TRBV2 and J is TRBJ1-5, with a tentative D call TRBD1 (5 bases). The CDR3 is made up of 15 amino acids. Germline CDR1 SNHLY, CDR2 FYNNEI. The CDR3, as DNA: TGTGCAAGCAGGGCTAACGGGAATAGCAATCAGCCCCAGCATTTT. Protein product: CASRANGNSNQPQHF.

V and J are TRBV6-1 and TRBJ2-3; 7 bases match TRBD2. This CDR3 is built from 17 residues. The junction had 12 bases not matched to a gene; V was cut back by 4 bases and J by 2 bases. Germline lookup yields CDR1 MNHNS and CDR2 SASEGT. The CDR3 DNA is TGTGCCAGCAGTGGAAGTTGGGACTATCTATTCACAGATACGCAGTATTTT. It translates to CASSGSWDYLFTDTQYF.

This clone was picked up one time. The rearrangement joins TRBV10-3 to TRBJ2-7; 7 positions match TRBD1. The V gene end was trimmed by 6 bases and the J gene end by 1 base; junction bases not matched to a gene: 3. The germline CDR1 and CDR2 sequences are ENHRY and SYGVKD. The CDR3 extends over 13 amino acids. CDR3 nucleotide sequence: TGTGCCATCAGCGGACAGGCTTCCTACGAGCAGTACGTC. Encoded protein: CAISGQASYEQYV.

The count of this clone is one. This chain connects TRBV24-1 to TRBJ1-2; weak D call: TRBD1 (6 bases). The CDR3 covers 15 residues. Trimming shortened V by 5 bases and J by 4 bases, and 16 bases separated the two germline ends. Germline V lookup: CDR1 KGHDR, CDR2 SFDVKD. As DNA, the CDR3 is TGTGCCACCAGTGGGCAACGGTTAGGGGGCTATGGCTACACCTTC. Protein product: CATSGQRLGGYGYTF.

The chain employs TRBV10-1 and TRBJ2-1, with D possibly TRBD2 on 7 matching bases. The V gene lost 5 bases and the J gene lost 7 bases, with 24 bases spanning the gap. CDR3 length equals 17 residues. The germline gives CDR1 WNHNN, CDR2 SYGVQD (reference sequence). CDR3 residues: CASSLQAAGAQLNEQFF. The CDR3 DNA sequence: TGCGCCAGCAGTCTCCAGGCCGCGGGGGCCCAGTTGAATGAGCAGTTCTTC.

The V and J genes are TRBV19 and TRBJ2-1; TRBD2 agrees at 12 bases. The J segment lost 4 bases and the V segment lost 4 bases, leaving 11 bases of the junction unmatched. This CDR3 has 18 amino acids. Germline V lookup: CDR1 LNHDA, CDR2 SQIVND (reference sequence). The CDR3 loop reads CASSTHLAGGPVYNEQFF. CDR3 bases: TGTGCCAGTAGTACCCACCTAGCGGGGGGGCCAGTTTACAATGAGCAGTTCTTC.

The J gene is TRBJ1-1, the V gene TRBV3-1 (or the pseudogene TRBV3-2), with 10 positions matching TRBD1. There are 15 residues in the CDR3. The trim removed 5 bases at V and 5 bases at J, leaving 8 bases unmatched. Germline CDR1 is LGHDT and CDR2 is YNNKEL (reference sequence). The CDR3 nucleotides read TGTGCCAGCAGCGCGGGGACAGGGGAGTGGACTGAAGCTTTCTTT. Its translation is CASSAGTGEWTEAFF.

This chain uses TRBV5-5 with TRBJ1-1; D unresolved. Germline assignment: CDR1 SGHKS and CDR2 YYEKEE (reference sequence). V was shortened by 4 bases and J by 4 bases, with 20 bases between the two germline ends. The CDR3 length is 16 residues. This CDR3 is CASSHHMRDRVTEAFF. DNA of the CDR3: TGTGCCAGCAGCCATCACATGAGGGATCGTGTCACTGAAGCTTTCTTT.

In this sample, this clone turned up once. CDR3 in amino acids: CASTSDRTNYGYTF. DNA of the CDR3: TGCGCCAGCACCTCGGACAGAACTAACTATGGCTACACCTTC. The chain combines TRBV5-1 with TRBJ1-2; weak D call: TRBD1 (6 bases). This CDR3 region has 14 residues. Germline CDR1 SGHRS, CDR2 YFSETQ. V was clipped by 6 bases and J by 0 bases, with 12 bases between them. Using reference TRBV5-1 and TRBJ1-2 for the parts outside the CDR3, the full variable domain is KAGVTQTPRYLIKTRGQQVTLSCSPISGHRSVSWYQQTPGQGLQFLFEYFSETQRNKGNFPGRFSGRQFSNSRSEMNVSTLELGDSALYLCASTSDRTNYGYTFGSGTRLTVV.

This chain uses TRBV5-1 with TRBJ1-6, with a weak D call TRBD1 (6 bases). This CDR3 is built from 16 residues. The V and J ends lost 1 base and 5 bases respectively, with 13 bases between them. Germline V lookup: CDR1 SGHRS, CDR2 YFSETQ. This chain's CDR3 is CASSLIGGKDNSPLHF. CDR3 coding DNA: TGCGCCAGCAGCTTGATAGGGGGAAAAGATAATTCACCCCTCCACTTT.

The J gene is TRBJ1-2, the V gene TRBV27; a weak D match, TRBD1 (5 bases). Germline CDR1 is MNHEY and CDR2 is SMNVEV (reference sequence). The CDR3 totals 13 residues. V was trimmed by 5 bases and J by 0 bases, leaving 7 bases between them. The CDR3 is CASSATANYGYTF. The CDR3 region has the DNA TGTGCCAGCAGTGCGACAGCTAACTATGGCTACACCTTC.

This chain uses TRBV7-7 with TRBJ2-5, with 11 positions matching TRBD1. CDR1 and CDR2 from the germline V gene are SSHAT and FNYEAQ (reference sequence). This CDR3 contains 17 residues. Trimming took 1 base from V and 5 from J; bases not matched to a gene: 9. CDR3 loop: CASSLDLGQGARETQYF. The CDR3 DNA is TGTGCCAGCAGCTTAGATCTAGGACAGGGGGCCCGGGAGACCCAGTACTTC.

In this sample, this clone turned up a few times. V usage is TRBV6-4 and J usage is TRBJ1-6, with D possibly being TRBD1 (6 bases). This CDR3 region has 13 residues. The ends were cut back, 3 bases at V and 10 bases at J, with 10 bases in the middle. Germline V gene data show CDR1 as MRHNA and CDR2 as SNTAGT. For the CDR3, the DNA is TGTGCCAGCAGTGAAACAGGGTTCTCACCCCTCCACTTT. As protein: CASSETGFSPLHF.

The rearrangement links TRBV6-1 to TRBJ2-2; 7 bases line up with TRBD2. V lost 5 bases and J lost 5; bases outside the gene matches: 8. The CDR3 runs to 15 residues. CDR1 MNHNS and CDR2 SASEGT come from the germline V gene. CDR3 sequence reads: CASSSAGEGTGELFF. As DNA, the CDR3 is TGTGCCAGCAGTTCGGCGGGGGAAGGGACCGGGGAGCTGTTTTTT.

CDR3 residues: CASSQDRGGRTYGYTF. CDR3 in DNA: TGTGCCAGCAGCCAAGACAGGGGTGGCCGGACCTATGGCTACACCTTC. V is TRBV3-1 (or the pseudogene TRBV3-2) and J is TRBJ1-2, with a possible D match to TRBD1 (6 bases). The CDR3 covers 16 residues. Trimming stripped 0 bases from V and 4 bases from J, with 15 bases between. CDR1 is LGHDT and CDR2 is YNNKEL in the germline V gene (reference sequence).